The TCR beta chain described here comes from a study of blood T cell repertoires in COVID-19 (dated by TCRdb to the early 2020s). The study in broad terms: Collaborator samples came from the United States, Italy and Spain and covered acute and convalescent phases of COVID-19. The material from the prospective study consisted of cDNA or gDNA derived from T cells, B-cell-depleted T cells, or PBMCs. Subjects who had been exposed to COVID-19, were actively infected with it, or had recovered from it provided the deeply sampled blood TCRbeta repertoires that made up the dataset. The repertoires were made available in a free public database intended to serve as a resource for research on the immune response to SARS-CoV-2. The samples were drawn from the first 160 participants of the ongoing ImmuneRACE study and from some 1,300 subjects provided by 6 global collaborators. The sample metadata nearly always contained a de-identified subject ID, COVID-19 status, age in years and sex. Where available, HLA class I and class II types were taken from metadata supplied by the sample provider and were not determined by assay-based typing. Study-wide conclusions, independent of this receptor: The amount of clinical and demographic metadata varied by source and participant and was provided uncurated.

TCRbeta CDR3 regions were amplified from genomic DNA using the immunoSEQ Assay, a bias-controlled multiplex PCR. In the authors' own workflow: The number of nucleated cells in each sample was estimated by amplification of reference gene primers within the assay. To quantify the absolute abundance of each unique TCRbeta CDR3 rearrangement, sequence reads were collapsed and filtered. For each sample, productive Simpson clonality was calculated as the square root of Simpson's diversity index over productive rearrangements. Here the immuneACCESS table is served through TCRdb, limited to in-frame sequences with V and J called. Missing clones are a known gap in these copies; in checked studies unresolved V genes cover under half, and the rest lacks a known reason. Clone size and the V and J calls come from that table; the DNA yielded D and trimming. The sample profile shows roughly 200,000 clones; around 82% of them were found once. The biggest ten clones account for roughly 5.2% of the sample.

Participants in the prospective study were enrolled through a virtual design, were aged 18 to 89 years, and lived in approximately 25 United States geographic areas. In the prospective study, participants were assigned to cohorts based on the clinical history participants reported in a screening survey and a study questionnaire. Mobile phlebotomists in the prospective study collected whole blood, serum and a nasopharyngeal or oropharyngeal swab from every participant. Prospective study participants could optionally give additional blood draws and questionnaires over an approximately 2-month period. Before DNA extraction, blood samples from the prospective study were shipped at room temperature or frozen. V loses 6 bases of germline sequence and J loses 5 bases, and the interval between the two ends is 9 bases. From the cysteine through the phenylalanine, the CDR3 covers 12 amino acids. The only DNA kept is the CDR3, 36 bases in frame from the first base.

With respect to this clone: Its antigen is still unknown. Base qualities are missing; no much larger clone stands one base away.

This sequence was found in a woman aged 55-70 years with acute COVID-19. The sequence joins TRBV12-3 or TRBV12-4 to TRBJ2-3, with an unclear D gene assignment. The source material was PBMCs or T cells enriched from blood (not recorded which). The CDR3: CASSGRGDTQYF. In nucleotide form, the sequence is TGTGCCAGCAGCGGTAGAGGAGATACGCAGTATTTT.